This T cell receptor (beta chain) was sequenced for a study of blood T cells in healthy people across ages. Details on this clonotype: What it binds is unknown.

The germline CDR1 and CDR2 sequences are MGHDK and SYGVNS. V gave up 2 bases and J gave up 7 bases, with 11 bases separating them. This CDR3 comprises 13 residues. General study points: It was not known whether donors were CMV positive (a possible confounder of expanded clonotype changes). With age, beta diversity per million T cells declined roughly linearly, significantly by 30 to 40.

A second PCR of about 7 to 12 cycles used a sample-barcoded 5' primer and a J-beta primer mix. MiXCR, run by TCRdb on the 5' RACE reads, gives a single entry per CDR3 protein. The sample lists about 1.1 million distinct CDR3 sequences, roughly two fifths occurring once. Specimen: blood. The sequence was obtained from a young man in good health. The chain is built from TRBV25-1 and TRBJ1-2, with a tentative D call TRBD1 (5 bases). The CDR3 sequence: CASSEHSGTGYTF. The CDR3 DNA sequence: TGTGCCAGCAGTGAACATTCTGGGACTGGCTACACCTTC.